The 31 T cell receptor beta chains below were found in one sample sequenced in a study of cytomegalovirus exposure and HLA in healthy donors. Use of 60 Vbeta and 13 Jbeta primers characterized the PCR. Profiled with immunoSEQ multiplex PCR; TCRdb holds only in-frame clones, not every one. The table lists more than 140,000 clones, 82% of them singletons. Sample: PBMCs. All receptors come from a man between 18 and 35 years old in good health and CMV-seropositive.

This clone has only one observation. The rearrangement uses TRBV11-2 and TRBJ2-5; 8 bases are shared with TRBD2. Looked up from germline, CDR1 is SGHAT and CDR2 is FQNNGV. The CDR3 runs 14 residues. Trimming removed 5 bases from V and 6 bases from J; junction bases left unmatched: 8. The chain's CDR3 is CASSPKRESKTQYF. Here the CDR3 DNA reads TGTGCCAGCAGCCCCAAGCGGGAGAGTAAGACCCAGTACTTC.

This chain's CDR3 is CASSPIIAGEETQYF. CDR3 nucleotides: TGCGCCAGCAGTCCTATTATAGCGGGAGAAGAGACCCAGTACTTC. The chain carries TRBV4-1 and TRBJ2-5; 9 bases match TRBD2. Germline loops: CDR1 MGHRA, CDR2 YSYEKL. The length of the CDR3 is 15 residues. V lost 6 bases, J lost 3 bases, and 8 bases stayed unmatched.

The rearrangement links TRBV30 to TRBJ2-5; D is perhaps TRBD1 (5 bases). Trimming removed 0 bases from V and 5 bases from J, with 10 bases in between. Germline loops: CDR1 GTSNPN, CDR2 SVGIG (reference sequence). The CDR3 is made up of 13 amino acids. The CDR3, as DNA: TGTGCCTGGAGTGTCCGAAAGGGGGAGACCCAGTACTTC. This codes for CAWSVRKGETQYF.

The chain carries TRBV5-1 and TRBJ2-2; D uncertain. Germline assignment: CDR1 SGHRS and CDR2 YFSETQ. This CDR3 has 19 amino acids. V lost 3 bases, J lost 0 bases, and 21 bases lay in between. This chain's CDR3 is CASSSSFFPRSTNTGELFF. DNA for the CDR3: TGCGCCAGCAGCTCATCCTTCTTCCCGCGCTCCACGAACACCGGGGAGCTGTTTTTT.

This sequence joins TRBV11-2 and TRBJ1-3; D might be TRBD1 (5 bases). The germline V gene encodes CDR1 SGHAT and CDR2 FQNNGV. The length of the CDR3 is 15 residues. V dropped 3 bases and J dropped 3 bases, with 12 bases sitting between them. The CDR3 is CASSFQGASGNTIYF. The CDR3 nucleotides are TGTGCCAGCAGCTTCCAAGGGGCGAGTGGAAACACCATATATTTT.

The V call is TRBV11-3, the J call TRBJ2-3; TRBD2 is a possible D gene (6 bases). V was trimmed by 5 bases and J by 0 bases, leaving 9 bases between them. This CDR3 is built from 14 residues. CDR1 is SGHNT and CDR2 is YENEEA in the germline V gene. CDR3 sequence (DNA): TGTGCCAGCAGCGCCGGGGGAAGCACAGATACGCAGTATTTT. This translates into CASSAGGSTDTQYF.

This chain uses TRBV28 with TRBJ2-2, with unresolved D. The germline CDR1 and CDR2 sequences are MDHEN and SYDVKM. V dropped 5 bases and J dropped 4 bases, with 11 bases sitting between them. The CDR3 is 14 residues long. In DNA, the CDR3 is TGTGCCAGCAGTCCCCCGGTTGGCACCGGGGAGCTGTTTTTT. Its protein is CASSPPVGTGELFF. Filled out from reference TRBV28 and TRBJ2-2, the complete variable domain reads DVKVTQSSRYLVKRTGEKVFLECVQDMDHENMFWYRQDPGLGLRLIYFSYDVKMKEKGDIPEGYSVSREKKERFSLILESASTNQTSMYLCASSPPVGTGELFFGEGSRLTVL.

The chain is built from TRBV11-3 and TRBJ2-1; 13 bases map to TRBD2. CDR3 length: 15 amino acids. The germline V gene has CDR1 SGHNT and CDR2 YENEEA. After removal of 1 base from V and 6 bases from J, the junction contained 0 bases not matched to a gene. The CDR3 bases are TGTGCCAGCAGCTTAGGGACTAGCGGGAGCAATGAGCAGTTCTTC. Its translation is CASSLGTSGSNEQFF.

The chain uses TRBV29-1 and TRBJ2-2, with TRBD1 matching over 8 bases. The CDR3 extends over 14 amino acids. Germline V lookup: CDR1 SQVTM, CDR2 ANQGSEA. After removal of 6 bases from V and 4 bases from J, the junction contained 7 bases not matched to a gene. The CDR3 DNA is TGCAGCGTCGACGGACAGGGTCGCACCGGGGAGCTGTTTTTT. Encoded protein: CSVDGQGRTGELFF.

For the CDR3, the DNA is TGTGCCAGCAATTTAAGCGGGAGGCTTTACGAGCAGTACTTC. This sequence encodes CASNLSGRLYEQYF. J is TRBJ2-7 and V is TRBV6-1; TRBD2 matches at 9 bases. CDR3 size: 14 residues. V dropped 7 bases and J dropped 4; count of bases not matched to a gene: 8. Germline CDR1 MNHNS, CDR2 SASEGT.

The CDR3 DNA reads as TGTGCCAGCAGCGTAGGAGCTAGCGGTCCGGGGGGTACGCAGTATTTT. Its translation: CASSVGASGPGGTQYF. V gene TRBV9 combines with J gene TRBJ2-3; TRBD2 agrees at 7 bases. Germline trimming cut 0 bases from V and 8 bases from J; bases unmatched to any gene: 12. Germline CDR1 SGDLS, CDR2 YYNGEE. CDR3 length: 16 residues.

The CDR3 loop reads CASTITTGARGFNQPQHF. For the CDR3, the DNA is TGTGCCAGCACCATAACCACAGGGGCACGGGGGTTCAATCAGCCCCAGCATTTT. The chain recombines TRBV5-6 with TRBJ1-5; 7 nucleotides agree with TRBD1. The CDR3 is 18 amino acids. The germline CDR1 and CDR2 sequences are SGHDT and YYEEEE. V lost 6 bases to trimming and J lost 3 bases; unmatched junction nucleotides: 18.

The chain couples TRBV6-1 to TRBJ2-7, with D possibly TRBD2 on 6 matching bases. CDR3 size: 14 residues. Trimming took 2 bases from V and 0 from J, leaving 8 bases between them. Germline V gene lookup returns CDR1 MNHNS and CDR2 SASEGT. The CDR3 nucleotides are TGTGCCAGCAGTGAATCCGGGAGCTCCTACGAGCAGTACTTC. This gives the protein CASSESGSSYEQYF.

The chain employs TRBV27 and TRBJ1-1; TRBD1 is a possible D gene (5 bases). Trimming removed 6 bases from V and 1 base from J, with 12 bases in between. This CDR3 has 14 amino acids. The germline V gene has CDR1 MNHEY and CDR2 SMNVEV (reference sequence). The CDR3 DNA is TGTGCCAGCAGCGAACTCGGACAGAACACTGAAGCTTTCTTT. Protein sequence: CASSELGQNTEAFF.

The rearrangement joins TRBV5-1 to TRBJ1-1; 10 bases are shared with TRBD1. The CDR3 runs to 15 residues. J lost 5 bases, V lost 4 bases, and 8 bases had no gene match. Per the germline V gene, CDR1 is SGHRS and CDR2 is YFSETQ. CDR3 in amino acids: CASSTRDRGYTEAFF. The CDR3 bases are TGCGCCAGCAGCACCCGGGACAGGGGATATACTGAAGCTTTCTTT.

This chain links TRBV13 with TRBJ2-1; 7 nucleotides agree with TRBD2. CDR1 and CDR2 from the germline V gene are PRHDT and FYEKMQ (reference sequence). J lost 4 bases, V lost 8 bases, and 5 bases had no gene match. The CDR3 has 13 residues. This CDR3 reads CASGEGRYNEQFF. CDR3 nucleotides: TGTGCCAGCGGGGAGGGCCGGTACAATGAGCAGTTCTTC.

The chain recombines TRBV6-5 with TRBJ2-7; 9 bases align to TRBD2. The CDR3 runs 14 residues. V shed 5 bases, J shed 3 bases, and the junction held 5 bases outside the gene matches. Germline CDR1 reads MNHEY; CDR2 reads SVGAGI. CDR3 in DNA: TGTGCCAGCAGTGATAGCGGGAGCCGCTACGAGCAGTACTTC. Encoded protein: CASSDSGSRYEQYF.

The gene calls are TRBV10-1 and TRBJ2-1, with 7 bases identical to TRBD1. This CDR3 spans 15 amino acids. Germline V gene lookup returns CDR1 WNHNN and CDR2 SYGVQD (reference sequence). V lost 6 bases, J lost 2 bases, and 7 bases stayed unmatched. The CDR3 DNA follows: TGCGCCAGCAGCAACAGGGGCGAAACCTACAATGAGCAGTTCTTC. As protein: CASSNRGETYNEQFF.

This clone was recorded a few times. This chain uses TRBV25-1 with TRBJ2-5, with a possible D match to TRBD1 (6 bases). This CDR3 spans 16 amino acids. Germline CDR1 reads MGHDK; CDR2 reads SYGVNS. V dropped 1 base and J dropped 2 bases, with 14 bases sitting between them. The CDR3 protein is CASSEWVGATQETQYF. The CDR3 region has the DNA TGTGCCAGCAGTGAATGGGTGGGGGCAACGCAAGAGACCCAGTACTTC.

This chain uses TRBV7-9 with TRBJ2-3, with a tentative D call TRBD1 (5 bases). The CDR3 is 15 residues long. V was trimmed by 8 bases and J by 4 bases, leaving 19 bases between them. Germline V CDR1 and CDR2: SEHNR, FQNEAQ (reference sequence). The chain's CDR3 is CASLPPQGAADTQYF. The CDR3 nucleotides read TGTGCCAGCCTTCCGCCGCAGGGTGCGGCAGATACGCAGTATTTT.

The chain links TRBV6-6 to TRBJ2-7; the match to TRBD1 covers 9 bases. This CDR3 has 16 amino acids. CDR1 is MNHNY, CDR2 SVGAGI, per germline (reference sequence). With 0 bases clipped from V and 2 bases from J, the junction kept 5 bases outside the gene matches. The CDR3 here is CASSYSGQGPAYEQYF. CDR3 sequence (DNA): TGTGCCAGCAGTTACTCAGGACAGGGGCCAGCCTACGAGCAGTACTTC.

The V call is TRBV7-3, the J call TRBJ2-2; TRBD2 aligns across 9 bases. Germline CDR1 SGHTA, CDR2 FQGTGA. The CDR3 is 17 residues long. Trimming took 3 bases from V and 5 from J; bases not matched to a gene: 10. CDR3 in amino acids: CASSFPAGGRNTGELFF. The DNA of the CDR3 is TGTGCCAGCAGCTTTCCGGCGGGAGGGAGGAATACCGGGGAGCTGTTTTTT.

CDR3: CASSYPLGQGRATNEKLFF. CDR3 nucleotides: TGTGCCAGCAGTTACCCTCTCGGACAGGGGAGGGCAACTAATGAAAAACTGTTTTTT. J is TRBJ1-4 and V is TRBV28; 9 nucleotides agree with TRBD1. The V gene's germline CDR1 is MDHEN and CDR2 SYDVKM. The CDR3 loop spans 19 amino acids. J was trimmed by 0 bases and V by 4 bases; bases with no gene match: 12. The full variable domain, with the rest looked up from reference TRBV28 and TRBJ1-4, is DVKVTQSSRYLVKRTGEKVFLECVQDMDHENMFWYRQDPGLGLRLIYFSYDVKMKEKGDIPEGYSVSREKKERFSLILESASTNQTSMYLCASSYPLGQGRATNEKLFFGSGTQLSVL.

This chain uses TRBV2 with TRBJ1-1; no firm D call. The V gene's germline CDR1 is SNHLY and CDR2 FYNNEI. CDR3 length: 12 amino acids. Trimming removed 6 bases from V and 9 bases from J, with 14 bases in between. The CDR3 loop reads CASRSNVGQAFF. The CDR3 nucleotides are TGTGCCAGCAGGTCCAATGTGGGCCAAGCTTTCTTT.

The V and J genes are TRBV9 and TRBJ1-1; 8 bases agree with TRBD1. Germline assignment: CDR1 SGDLS and CDR2 YYNGEE. The CDR3 contains 15 residues. Unmatched junction bases numbered 6, after V lost 1 base and J lost 4 bases. Written as DNA, the CDR3 is TGTGCCAGCAGCGTATTAGGACAGGGCCTCACTGAAGCTTTCTTT. Amino acids: CASSVLGQGLTEAFF.

The chain links TRBV7-9 to TRBJ2-2, with 7 bases aligning to TRBD2. The germline V gene encodes CDR1 SEHNR and CDR2 FQNEAQ (reference sequence). Unmatched junction bases numbered 8, after V lost 11 bases and J lost 5 bases. The CDR3 sequence is 13 residues long. CDR3 DNA: TGTGCCGCGGGGACGGGAGGAACCGGGGAGCTGTTTTTT. As protein: CAAGTGGTGELFF.

The gene calls are TRBV9 and TRBJ1-3, with D uncertain. V dropped 6 bases and J dropped 2 bases, with 12 bases sitting between them. The CDR3 extends over 14 amino acids. Germline CDR1 reads SGDLS; CDR2 reads YYNGEE. This chain's CDR3 is CASTDQVAGNTIYF. The CDR3, as DNA: TGTGCCAGCACCGATCAGGTGGCTGGAAACACCATATATTTT. Full variable domain (missing parts from reference TRBV9 and TRBJ1-3): DSGVTQTPKHLITATGQRVTLRCSPRSGDLSVYWYQQSLDQGLQFLIQYYNGEERAKGNILERFSAQQFPDLHSELNLSSLELGDSALYFCASTDQVAGNTIYFGEGSWLTVV.

This clone was detected only a few times. Other nucleotide sequences in the sample specify the same CDR3. The chain employs TRBV9 and TRBJ2-7, with a possible D match to TRBD2 (6 bases). The CDR3 has 14 amino acids. Germline loops: CDR1 SGDLS, CDR2 YYNGEE. Trimming removed 0 bases at V and 0 bases at J, with 7 bases between. CDR3 protein: CASSVVGSSYEQYF. CDR3 DNA: TGTGCCAGCAGCGTAGTCGGGAGCTCCTACGAGCAGTACTTC.

The rearrangement links TRBV29-1 to TRBJ1-1, with unresolved D. CDR3 length: 15 amino acids. Germline CDR1 is SQVTM and CDR2 is ANQGSEA. V lost 4 bases and J lost 5, with 20 bases in between. This CDR3 is CSVAVYRARGTEAFF. CDR3 bases: TGCAGCGTTGCGGTTTACCGGGCGCGAGGGACTGAAGCTTTCTTT.

This clone was observed a few times. The chain joins TRBV7-9 to TRBJ2-1, with TRBD1 identical over 7 bases. The CDR3 is 14 residues long. Germline CDR1 is SEHNR and CDR2 is FQNEAQ (reference sequence). V lost 5 bases to trimming and J lost 8 bases; unmatched junction nucleotides: 9. The CDR3 reads CASSIRGKFDEQFF. The CDR3 DNA sequence: TGTGCCAGCAGCATCAGGGGGAAATTCGATGAGCAGTTCTTC.

The V and J genes are TRBV28 and TRBJ1-2; D perhaps matches TRBD1 (6 bases). Germline V gene sequence: CDR1 MDHEN, CDR2 SYDVKM. The V end lost 4 bases, the J end lost 3 bases, and 15 bases lay between the germline ends. The CDR3 totals 15 residues. CDR3 in amino acids: CASSSPRDTYYGYTF. CDR3 bases: TGTGCCAGCAGTTCCCCACGGGACACTTACTATGGCTACACCTTC.